This record concerns one T cell receptor (beta chain) sequence. The V end lost 0 bases, the J end lost 9 bases, and 15 bases lay between the germline ends. CDR3 length: 15 amino acids. Germline V CDR1 and CDR2: MGHRA, YSYEKL. This sample was taken from a study of blood T cell repertoires in COVID-19. Study in general: Researchers got acute and convalescent COVID-19 samples from the United States, Italy and Spain. T cells, B-cell-depleted T cells, or PBMCs provided the cDNA or gDNA that served as material.

Under the authors' procedure: Amplified reference gene primers provided the basis for estimating nucleated cell counts. This table comes from immunoSEQ multiplex PCR, and its TCRdb copy is limited to in-frame clones, with some not included. The V and J calls and clone size come from that table; D and trimming were worked out from the DNA. The sample has roughly 200,000 clones, approximately 90% seen once; the top ten hold roughly 5.6%. Material for sequencing was peripheral blood. The source is a woman aged 40 to 49 who had recovered from COVID-19. The rearrangement uses TRBV4-1 and TRBJ1-5; D perhaps matches TRBD1 (6 bases). The CDR3 region is CASSQDEQGSRPQHF. As DNA, the CDR3 is TGCGCCAGCAGCCAAGATGAACAGGGTTCTCGGCCCCAGCATTTT.